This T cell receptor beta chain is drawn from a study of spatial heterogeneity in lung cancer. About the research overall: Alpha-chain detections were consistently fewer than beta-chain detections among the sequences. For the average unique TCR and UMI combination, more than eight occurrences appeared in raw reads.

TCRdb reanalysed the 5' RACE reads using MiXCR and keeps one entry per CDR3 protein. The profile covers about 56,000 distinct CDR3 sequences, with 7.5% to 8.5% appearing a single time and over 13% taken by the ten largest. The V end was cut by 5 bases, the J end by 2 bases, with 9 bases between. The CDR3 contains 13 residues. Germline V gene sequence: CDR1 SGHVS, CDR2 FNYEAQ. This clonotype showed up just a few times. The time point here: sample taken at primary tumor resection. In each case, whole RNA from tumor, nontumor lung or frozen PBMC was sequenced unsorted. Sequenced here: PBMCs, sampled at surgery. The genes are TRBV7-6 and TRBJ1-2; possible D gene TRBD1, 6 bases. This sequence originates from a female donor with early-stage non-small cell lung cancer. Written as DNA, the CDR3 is TGTGCCAGCAGCCCCCAGGGGAACTATGGCTACACCTTC. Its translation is CASSPQGNYGYTF.